Below are 8 T cell receptor beta chains sequenced from a single sample in a study of beta chain features in type 1 diabetes. The isolated RNA, all of it, was reverse transcribed, so expressed TCRB transcripts were what got sequenced. Clones were sequenced by immunoSEQ multiplex PCR, and TCRdb holds only the in-frame ones, with some missing. The repertoire holds some 150,000 clones, with 9.5% to 10% as singletons. Sequencing input: central memory CD4+ T cells from blood. The source of these receptors is a woman between 35 and 50 years old in good health.

CDR3: CASSEPGQGSTEAFF. The DNA for the CDR3 is TGTGCCAGCAGTGAACCCGGACAGGGGAGCACTGAAGCTTTCTTT. The V call is TRBV6-1, the J call TRBJ1-1; TRBD1 matches 9 bases. The CDR3 covers 15 residues. V trimming: 2 bases; J trimming: 4 bases; junction bases outside the gene matches: 5. Germline lookup yields CDR1 MNHNS and CDR2 SASEGT.

The V and J genes are TRBV27 and TRBJ2-7; 7 bases map to TRBD1. CDR1 MNHEY and CDR2 SMNVEV come from the germline V gene (reference sequence). There are 15 residues in the CDR3. Germline trimming cut 4 bases from V and 3 bases from J; bases unmatched to any gene: 9. CDR3 coding DNA: TGTGCCAGCAGTTCCATACAGGGGAGAGGCTACGAGCAGTACTTC. It translates to CASSSIQGRGYEQYF.

At least ten counts were recorded for this clone. The CDR3 here is CASSQDRRYRYEQYF. CDR3 nucleotide sequence: TGTGCCAGCAGCCAAGATCGTCGCTACCGCTACGAGCAGTACTTC. The chain links TRBV14 to TRBJ2-7; D not resolved. This CDR3 is built from 15 residues. Trimming took 0 bases from V and 3 from J, leaving 12 bases between them. Germline V gene sequence: CDR1 SGHDN, CDR2 FVKESK.

This clone was counted only a few times. The chain couples TRBV9 to TRBJ2-3; 8 bases agree with TRBD1. CDR3 length equals 16 residues. The J segment lost 4 bases and the V segment lost 1 base, leaving 8 bases of the junction unmatched. Germline V gene lookup returns CDR1 SGDLS and CDR2 YYNGEE. This CDR3 is CASSVSAGGIADTQYF. The DNA of the CDR3 is TGTGCCAGCAGCGTATCCGCAGGGGGCATCGCAGATACGCAGTATTTT.

This clone has only a few counts. The V gene is TRBV7-2, the J gene TRBJ2-7, with D unclear. The germline CDR1 and CDR2 sequences are SGHTA and FQGNSA. This CDR3 spans 14 amino acids. V was pared by 3 bases and J by 3 bases, with 12 bases between. CDR3 residues: CASSLGWKNYEQYF. The CDR3 DNA is TGTGCCAGCAGCTTGGGCTGGAAAAACTACGAGCAGTACTTC.

The chain uses TRBV4-1 and TRBJ2-2; D is undetermined. CDR3 size: 13 residues. The germline CDR1 and CDR2 sequences are MGHRA and YSYEKL. V was trimmed by 0 bases and J by 9 bases, leaving 8 bases between them. The CDR3: CASSQDLARELFF. CDR3 sequence (DNA): TGCGCCAGCAGCCAAGATTTAGCCCGGGAGCTGTTTTTT.

The rearrangement links TRBV6-5 to TRBJ2-1, with D perhaps matching TRBD2 (6 bases). The CDR3 contains 13 residues. From germline, CDR1 is MNHEY and CDR2 SVGAGI. V lost 6 bases, J lost 6 bases, and 12 bases lay in between. The CDR3 loop reads CASSRSGPNEQFF. In DNA, the CDR3 is TGTGCCAGCAGCCGTAGCGGACCCAATGAGCAGTTCTTC.

This clone was observed a handful of times. The V and J genes are TRBV6-4 and TRBJ1-6, with D perhaps TRBD1 (6 bases). The CDR3 length is 14 residues. CDR1 is MRHNA and CDR2 is SNTAGT in the germline V gene. Deletions cut 7 bases from V and 7 bases from J, with 14 bases between. Written as DNA, the CDR3 is TGTGCCAGCAACCGACAGGCCTCCAATTCACCCCTCCACTTT. Translated, it gives CASNRQASNSPLHF.